The clone carrying this TCR beta chain was seen just once. Its specificity is not known. V lost 5 bases, J lost 2 bases, and 18 bases lay in between. The length of the CDR3 is 16 residues. CDR1 SGHTA and CDR2 FQGNSA come from the germline V gene. This record comes from a study of T cell responses to AZD1222 COVID-19 vaccine. Notes on the study in general: Unmutated variant regions reportedly attract nearly half of all spike-specific TCRs. Spike-specific TCR breadth and depth grew following two AZD1222 doses. Samples come after the peak T cell response, not at day 14. Clonal diversity was possibly underestimated; the donors were predominantly white British and more often female.

Clones were read by immunoSEQ multiplex PCR, and TCRdb kept only the in-frame ones, dropping some. The sample lists some 95,000 clones, roughly 91% occurring once. This TCR came from an adult in good health. The V and J genes are TRBV7-2 and TRBJ1-2; no clear D gene. This specimen consisted of peripheral blood, obtained on day 0 of MenACWY control vaccination. Here the CDR3 DNA reads TGTGCCAGCAGCCCCGCGGGAGGGAGAGGCAACTATGGCTACACCTTC. Encoded protein: CASSPAGGRGNYGYTF.